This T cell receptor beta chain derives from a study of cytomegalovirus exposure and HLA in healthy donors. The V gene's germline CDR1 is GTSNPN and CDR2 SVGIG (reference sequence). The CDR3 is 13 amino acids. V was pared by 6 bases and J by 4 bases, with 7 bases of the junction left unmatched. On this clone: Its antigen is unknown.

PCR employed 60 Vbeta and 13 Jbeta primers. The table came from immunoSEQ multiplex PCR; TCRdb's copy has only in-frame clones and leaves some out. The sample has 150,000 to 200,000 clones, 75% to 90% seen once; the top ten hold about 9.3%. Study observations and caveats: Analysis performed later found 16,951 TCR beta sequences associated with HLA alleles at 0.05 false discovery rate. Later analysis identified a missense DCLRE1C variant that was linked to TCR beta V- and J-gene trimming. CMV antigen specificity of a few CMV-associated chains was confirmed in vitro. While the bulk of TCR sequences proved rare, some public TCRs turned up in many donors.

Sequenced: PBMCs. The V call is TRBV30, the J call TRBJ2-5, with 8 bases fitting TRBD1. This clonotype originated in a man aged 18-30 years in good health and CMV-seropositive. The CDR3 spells CACGARGLETQYF. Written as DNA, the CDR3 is TGTGCCTGTGGGGCCAGGGGGCTAGAGACCCAGTACTTC.